This T cell receptor (beta chain) was identified during a study of blood T cell repertoires in COVID-19. Some clones are missing from TCRdb's copy, which holds only in-frame ones; the method was immunoSEQ multiplex PCR. The repertoire consists of 300,000 to 450,000 clones, with more than 80% occurring once and the leading ten covering roughly 1%. CDR1 is SGHTA, CDR2 FQGNSA, per germline. The CDR3 sequence is 14 residues long. Trimming left V 5 bases short and J 3 bases short, with 11 bases between. The material sequenced was PBMCs or T cells enriched from blood (not recorded which). The V gene is TRBV7-2, the J gene TRBJ1-5, with D possibly matching TRBD1 (5 bases). This clonotype was obtained from a man between 18 and 29 years old who had recovered from COVID-19. The CDR3 region has the DNA TGTGCCAGCAGCCAGGGAACCTCCAATCAGCCCCAGCATTTT. It encodes CASSQGTSNQPQHF.